The following is a TCR beta chain sequence with its context. As yet, its antigen is unknown. The sample is drawn from a study of T cells in localized non-small cell lung cancer. The CDR3 has 14 amino acids. Germline CDR1 and CDR2: SGHKS and YYEKEE (reference sequence). Trimming removed 0 bases from V and 4 bases from J, with 9 bases in between. The table came from immunoSEQ multiplex PCR; TCRdb's copy has only in-frame clones and leaves some out. The repertoire holds tens of thousands of clones, roughly 90% seen once, with about 2.8% in the top ten. Study-level points and caveats: T cell clonality was highest in uninvolved adjacent lung, above tumor.

The starting material was peripheral blood, obtained before any cancer treatment. This receptor was taken from an older female donor with stage I squamous cell lung carcinoma. The chain combines TRBV5-5 with TRBJ2-3; the D is unclear. The CDR3 sequence: CASSLEGPPDTQYF. The DNA for the CDR3 is TGTGCCAGCAGCTTGGAAGGGCCTCCAGATACGCAGTATTTT. Looking up the rest from reference TRBV5-5 and TRBJ2-3 gives the full variable domain: DAGVTQSPTHLIKTRGQQVTLRCSPISGHKSVSWYQQVLGQGPQFIFQYYEKEERGRGNFPDRFSARQFPNYSSELNVNALLLGDSALYLCASSLEGPPDTQYFGPGTRLTVL.